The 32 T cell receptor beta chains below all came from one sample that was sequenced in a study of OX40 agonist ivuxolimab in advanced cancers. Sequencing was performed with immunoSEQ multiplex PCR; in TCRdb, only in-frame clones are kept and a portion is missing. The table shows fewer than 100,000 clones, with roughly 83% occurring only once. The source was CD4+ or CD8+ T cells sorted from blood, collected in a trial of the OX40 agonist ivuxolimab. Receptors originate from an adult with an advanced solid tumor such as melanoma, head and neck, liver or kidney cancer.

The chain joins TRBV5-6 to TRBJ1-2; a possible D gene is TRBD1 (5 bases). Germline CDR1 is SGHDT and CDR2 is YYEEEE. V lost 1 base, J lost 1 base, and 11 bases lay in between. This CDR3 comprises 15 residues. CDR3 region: CASSLLTGSNYGYTF. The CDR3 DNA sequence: TGTGCCAGCAGCTTGCTAACAGGCAGTAACTATGGCTACACCTTC.

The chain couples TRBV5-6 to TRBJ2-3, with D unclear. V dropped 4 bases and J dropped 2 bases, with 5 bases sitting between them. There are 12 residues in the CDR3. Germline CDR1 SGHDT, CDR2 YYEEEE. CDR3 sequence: CASSEATDTQYF. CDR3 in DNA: TGTGCCAGCAGCGAAGCCACAGATACGCAGTATTTT.

Here the CDR3 reads CASRRLAGGGKETQYF. CDR3 DNA sequence: TGTGCCAGCAGAAGACTAGCGGGAGGAGGGAAAGAGACCCAGTACTTC. V is TRBV28 and J is TRBJ2-5, with TRBD2 matching 13 bases. The germline V gene has CDR1 MDHEN and CDR2 SYDVKM. This CDR3 is 16 amino acids long. The ends lost 6 bases at V and 3 bases at J; junction bases unmatched: 7.

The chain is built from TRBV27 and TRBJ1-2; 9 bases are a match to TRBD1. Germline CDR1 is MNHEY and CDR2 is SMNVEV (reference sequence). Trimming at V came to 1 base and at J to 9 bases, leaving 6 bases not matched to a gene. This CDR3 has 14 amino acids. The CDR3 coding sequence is TGTGCCAGCAGTTTATTCGGGACAGGGTGGCGCTACACCTTC. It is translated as CASSLFGTGWRYTF.

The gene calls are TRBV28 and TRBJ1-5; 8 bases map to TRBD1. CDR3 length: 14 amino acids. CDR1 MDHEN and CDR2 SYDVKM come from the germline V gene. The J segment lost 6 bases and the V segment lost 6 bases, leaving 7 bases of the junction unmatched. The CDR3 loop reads CASRNQGAGQPQHF. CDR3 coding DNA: TGTGCCAGCAGGAACCAGGGGGCCGGTCAGCCCCAGCATTTT.

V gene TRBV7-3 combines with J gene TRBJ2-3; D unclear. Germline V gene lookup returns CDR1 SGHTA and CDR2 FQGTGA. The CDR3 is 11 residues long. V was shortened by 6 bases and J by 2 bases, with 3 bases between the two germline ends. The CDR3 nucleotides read TGTGCCAGCAGTATCACAGATACGCAGTATTTT. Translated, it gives CASSITDTQYF.

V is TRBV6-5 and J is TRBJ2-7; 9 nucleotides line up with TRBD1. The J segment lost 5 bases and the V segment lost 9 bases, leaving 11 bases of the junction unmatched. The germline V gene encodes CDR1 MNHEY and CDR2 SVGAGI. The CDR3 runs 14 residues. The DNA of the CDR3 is TGTGCCAGTACCCGCGGGACAGGGATTCACGAGCAGTACTTC. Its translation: CASTRGTGIHEQYF.

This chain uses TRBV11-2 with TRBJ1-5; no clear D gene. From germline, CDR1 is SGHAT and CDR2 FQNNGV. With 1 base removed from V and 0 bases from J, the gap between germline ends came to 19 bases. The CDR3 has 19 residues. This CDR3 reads CASSLAHGKGDYSNQPQHF. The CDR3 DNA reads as TGTGCCAGCAGCTTAGCACATGGGAAAGGAGACTATAGCAATCAGCCCCAGCATTTT.

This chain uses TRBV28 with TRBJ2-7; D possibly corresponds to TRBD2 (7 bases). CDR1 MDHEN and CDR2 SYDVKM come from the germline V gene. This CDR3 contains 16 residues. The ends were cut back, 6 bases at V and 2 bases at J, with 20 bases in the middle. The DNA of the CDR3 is TGTGCCAGCAGCCAGGGAGGGGGGGGCAGGGCCTACGAGCAGTACTTC. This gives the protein CASSQGGGGRAYEQYF.

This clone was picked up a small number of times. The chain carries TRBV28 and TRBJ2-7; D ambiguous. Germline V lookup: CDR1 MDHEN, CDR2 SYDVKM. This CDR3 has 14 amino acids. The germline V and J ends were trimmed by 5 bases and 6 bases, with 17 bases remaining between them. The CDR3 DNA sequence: TGTGCCAGCAGTCCCCCCCGGACCGTTCGCGAGCAGTACTTC. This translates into CASSPPRTVREQYF.

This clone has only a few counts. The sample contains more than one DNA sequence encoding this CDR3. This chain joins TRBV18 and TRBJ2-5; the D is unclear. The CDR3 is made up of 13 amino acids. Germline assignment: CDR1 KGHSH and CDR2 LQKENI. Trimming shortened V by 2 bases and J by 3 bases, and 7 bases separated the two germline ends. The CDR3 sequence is CASSPGQEETQYF. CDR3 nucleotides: TGTGCCAGCTCACCAGGGCAGGAAGAGACCCAGTACTTC.

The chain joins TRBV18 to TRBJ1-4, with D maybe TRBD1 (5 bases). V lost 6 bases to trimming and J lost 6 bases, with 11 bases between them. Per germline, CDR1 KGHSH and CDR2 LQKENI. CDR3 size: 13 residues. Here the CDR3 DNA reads TGTGCCAGCTCCCGGGGCGGAGATGAAAAACTGTTTTTT. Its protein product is CASSRGGDEKLFF.

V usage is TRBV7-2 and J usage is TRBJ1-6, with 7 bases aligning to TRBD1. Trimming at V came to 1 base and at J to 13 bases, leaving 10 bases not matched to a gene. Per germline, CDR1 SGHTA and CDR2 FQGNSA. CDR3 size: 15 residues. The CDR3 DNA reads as TGTGCCAGCAGCTTAGAGGGGCAACAGGGGAATCCCCTCCACTTT. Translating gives CASSLEGQQGNPLHF.

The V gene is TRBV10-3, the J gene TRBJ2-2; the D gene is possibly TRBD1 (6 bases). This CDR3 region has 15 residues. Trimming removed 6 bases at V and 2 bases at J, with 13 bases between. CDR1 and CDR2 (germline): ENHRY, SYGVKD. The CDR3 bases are TGTGCCATCAGCCCTCGAGGGGGAAACACCGGGGAGCTGTTTTTT. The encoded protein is CAISPRGGNTGELFF.

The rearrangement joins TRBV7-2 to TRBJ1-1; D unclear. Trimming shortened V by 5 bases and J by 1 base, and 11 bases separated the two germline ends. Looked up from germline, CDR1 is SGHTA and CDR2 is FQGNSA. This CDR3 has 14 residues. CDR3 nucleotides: TGTGCCAGCAGCCCCCGGGCAACGAACACTGAAGCTTTCTTT. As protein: CASSPRATNTEAFF.

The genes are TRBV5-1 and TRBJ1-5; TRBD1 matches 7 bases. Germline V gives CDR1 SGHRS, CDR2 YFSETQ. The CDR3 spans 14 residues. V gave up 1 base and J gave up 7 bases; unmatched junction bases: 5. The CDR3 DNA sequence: TGCGCCAGCAGCTTGTTAGGGGGCGGCCAGCCCCAGCATTTT. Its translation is CASSLLGGGQPQHF.

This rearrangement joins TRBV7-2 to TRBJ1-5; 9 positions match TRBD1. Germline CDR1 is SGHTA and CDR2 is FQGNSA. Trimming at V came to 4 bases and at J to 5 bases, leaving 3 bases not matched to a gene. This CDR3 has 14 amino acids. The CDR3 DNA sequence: TGTGCCAGCAGCTCGAGGACAGGGGATCAGCCCCAGCATTTT. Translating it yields CASSSRTGDQPQHF. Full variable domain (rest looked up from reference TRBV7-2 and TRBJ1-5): GAGVSQSPSNKVTEKGKDVELRCDPISGHTALYWYRQSLGQGLEFLIYFQGNSAPDKSGLPSDRFSAERTGGSVSTLTIQRTQQEDSAVYLCASSSRTGDQPQHFGDGTRLSIL.

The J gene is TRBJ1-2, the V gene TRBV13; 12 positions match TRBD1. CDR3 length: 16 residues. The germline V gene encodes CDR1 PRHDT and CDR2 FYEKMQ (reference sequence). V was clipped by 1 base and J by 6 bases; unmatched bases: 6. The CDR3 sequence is CASSLVPGQGAHGYTF. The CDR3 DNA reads TGTGCCAGCAGCTTAGTCCCGGGACAGGGGGCGCATGGCTACACCTTC.

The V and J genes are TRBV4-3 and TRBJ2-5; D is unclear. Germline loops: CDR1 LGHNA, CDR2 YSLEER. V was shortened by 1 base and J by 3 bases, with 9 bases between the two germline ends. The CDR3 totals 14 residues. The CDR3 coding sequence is TGCGCCAGCAGCCAAGGGATAGCAAAAGAGACCCAGTACTTC. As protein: CASSQGIAKETQYF.

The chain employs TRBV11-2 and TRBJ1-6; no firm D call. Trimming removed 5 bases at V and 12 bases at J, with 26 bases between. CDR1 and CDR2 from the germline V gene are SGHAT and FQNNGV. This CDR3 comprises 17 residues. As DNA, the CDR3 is TGTGCCAGCAGCGATCCTGGTACAAGGTACACCGGTGGACCCCTCCACTTT. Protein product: CASSDPGTRYTGGPLHF.

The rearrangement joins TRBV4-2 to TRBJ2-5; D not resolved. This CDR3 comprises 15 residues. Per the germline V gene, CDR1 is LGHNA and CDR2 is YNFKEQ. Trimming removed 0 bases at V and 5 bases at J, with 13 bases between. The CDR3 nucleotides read TGTGCCAGCAGCCAAGATTTCGGCCTAGAGGAGACCCAGTACTTC. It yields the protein CASSQDFGLEETQYF.

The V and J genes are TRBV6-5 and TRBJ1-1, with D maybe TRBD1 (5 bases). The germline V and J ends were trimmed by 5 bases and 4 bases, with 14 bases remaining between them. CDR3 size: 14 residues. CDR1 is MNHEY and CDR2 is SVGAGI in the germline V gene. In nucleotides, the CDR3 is TGTGCCAGCAGTCTAACTGTGGGGGGCACTGAAGCTTTCTTT. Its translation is CASSLTVGGTEAFF.

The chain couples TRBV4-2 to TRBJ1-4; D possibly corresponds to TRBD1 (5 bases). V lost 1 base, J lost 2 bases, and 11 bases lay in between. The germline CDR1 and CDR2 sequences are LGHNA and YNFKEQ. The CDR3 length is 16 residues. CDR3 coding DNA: TGTGCCAGCAGCCAAGTCGGGGGGGTCACTAATGAAAAACTGTTTTTT. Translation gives CASSQVGGVTNEKLFF.

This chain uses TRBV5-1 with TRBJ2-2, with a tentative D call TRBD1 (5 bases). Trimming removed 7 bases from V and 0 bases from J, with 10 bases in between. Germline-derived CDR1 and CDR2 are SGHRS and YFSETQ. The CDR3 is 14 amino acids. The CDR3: CASRQTSNTGELFF. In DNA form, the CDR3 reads TGCGCCAGCCGACAGACCTCGAACACCGGGGAGCTGTTTTTT.

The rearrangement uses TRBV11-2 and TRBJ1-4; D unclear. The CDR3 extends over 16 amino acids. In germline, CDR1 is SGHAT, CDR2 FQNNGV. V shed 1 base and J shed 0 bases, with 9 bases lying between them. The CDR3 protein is CASSLVGTSTNEKLFF. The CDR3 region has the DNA TGTGCCAGCAGCTTAGTGGGCACCTCAACTAATGAAAAACTGTTTTTT. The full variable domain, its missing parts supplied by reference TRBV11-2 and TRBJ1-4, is EAGVAQSPRYKIIEKRQSVAFWCNPISGHATLYWYQQILGQGPKLLIQFQNNGVVDDSQLPKDRFSAERLKGVDSTLKIQPAKLEDSAVYLCASSLVGTSTNEKLFFGSGTQLSVL.

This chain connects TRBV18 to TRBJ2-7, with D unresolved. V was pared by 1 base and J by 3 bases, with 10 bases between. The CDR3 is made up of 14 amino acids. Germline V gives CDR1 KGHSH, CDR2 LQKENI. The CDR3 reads CASSPQGAGYEQYF. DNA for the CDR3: TGTGCCAGCTCACCACAAGGAGCAGGCTACGAGCAGTACTTC.

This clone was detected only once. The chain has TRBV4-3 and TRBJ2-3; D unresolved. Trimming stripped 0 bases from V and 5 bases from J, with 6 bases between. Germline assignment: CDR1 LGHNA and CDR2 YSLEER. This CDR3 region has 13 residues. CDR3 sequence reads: CASSQEPRDTQYF. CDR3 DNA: TGCGCCAGCAGCCAAGAACCCAGAGATACGCAGTATTTT.

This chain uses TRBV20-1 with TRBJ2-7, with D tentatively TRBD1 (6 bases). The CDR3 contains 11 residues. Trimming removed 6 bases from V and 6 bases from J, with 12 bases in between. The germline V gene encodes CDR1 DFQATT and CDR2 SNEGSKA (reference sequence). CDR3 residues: CSASQGFEQYF. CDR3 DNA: TGCAGTGCCTCACAGGGCTTCGAGCAGTACTTC.

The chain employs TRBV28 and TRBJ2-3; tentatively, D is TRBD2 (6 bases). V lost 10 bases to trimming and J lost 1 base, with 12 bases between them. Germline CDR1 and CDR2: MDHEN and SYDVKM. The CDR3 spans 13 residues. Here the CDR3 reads CATCGAGTDTQYF. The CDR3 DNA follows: TGTGCCACCTGCGGGGCAGGCACAGATACGCAGTATTTT.

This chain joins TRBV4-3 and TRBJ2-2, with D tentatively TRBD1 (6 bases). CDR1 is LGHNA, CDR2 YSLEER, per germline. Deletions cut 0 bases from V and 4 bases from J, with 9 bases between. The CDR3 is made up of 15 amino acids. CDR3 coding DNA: TGCGCCAGCAGCCAAGAAGACAGGAGCACCGGGGAGCTGTTTTTT. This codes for CASSQEDRSTGELFF.

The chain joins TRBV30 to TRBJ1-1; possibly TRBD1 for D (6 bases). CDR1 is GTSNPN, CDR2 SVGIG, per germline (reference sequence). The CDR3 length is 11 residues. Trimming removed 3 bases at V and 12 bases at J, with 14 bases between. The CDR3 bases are TGTGCCTGGAGGGGGAAGGGGGAGACTTTCTTT. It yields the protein CAWRGKGETFF.

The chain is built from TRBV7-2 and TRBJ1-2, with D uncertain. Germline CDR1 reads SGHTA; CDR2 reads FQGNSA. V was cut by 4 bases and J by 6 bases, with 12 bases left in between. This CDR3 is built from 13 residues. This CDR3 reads CASSYARGNGYTF. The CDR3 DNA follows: TGTGCCAGCAGCTACGCTCGAGGGAATGGCTACACCTTC. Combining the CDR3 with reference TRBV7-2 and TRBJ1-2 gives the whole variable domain GAGVSQSPSNKVTEKGKDVELRCDPISGHTALYWYRQSLGQGLEFLIYFQGNSAPDKSGLPSDRFSAERTGGSVSTLTIQRTQQEDSAVYLCASSYARGNGYTFGSGTRLTVV.